This TCR beta chain was profiled in a study of blood T cells in healthy people across ages. A minimum of 6 million PBMCs was isolated per sample. The V segment lost 3 bases and the J segment 7 bases; nucleotides outside the gene matches: 3. CDR3 length equals 13 residues. Germline V gene data show CDR1 as DFQATT and CDR2 as SNEGSKA (reference sequence). This clonotype was seen a few times. Sample-barcoded 5' priming and a J-beta primer mix drove a second PCR of 7 to 11 cycles. TCRdb reprocessed the 5' RACE reads via MiXCR and lists one record per CDR3 protein. The sample includes around 1,100,000 distinct CDR3 sequences, around two fifths of them seen just once.

The clonotype was recovered from a man between 18 and 35 years old in good health. V and J are TRBV20-1 and TRBJ1-2, with 12 bases matching TRBD1. The sequenced material came from blood. The CDR3 sequence: CSASGTGGGGYTF. The CDR3 nucleotides read TGCAGTGCTAGCGGGACAGGGGGCGGTGGCTACACCTTC.